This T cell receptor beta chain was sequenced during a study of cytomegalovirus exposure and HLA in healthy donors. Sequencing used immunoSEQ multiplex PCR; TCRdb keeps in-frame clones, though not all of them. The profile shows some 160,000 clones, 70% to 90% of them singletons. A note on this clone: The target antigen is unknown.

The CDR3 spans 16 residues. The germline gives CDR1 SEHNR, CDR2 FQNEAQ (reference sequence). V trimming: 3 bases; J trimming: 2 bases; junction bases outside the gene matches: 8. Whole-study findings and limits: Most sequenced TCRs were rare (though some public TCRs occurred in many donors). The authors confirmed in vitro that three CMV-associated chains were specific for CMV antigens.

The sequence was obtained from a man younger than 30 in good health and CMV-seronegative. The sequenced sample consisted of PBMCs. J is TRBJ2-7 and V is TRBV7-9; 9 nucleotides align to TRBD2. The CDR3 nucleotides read TGTGCCAGCAGCTTGAGTAGCGGGAGACGAACCTACGAGCAGTACTTC. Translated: CASSLSSGRRTYEQYF.